A selection of T cell receptor beta chains follows, all from one sample in a study of cytomegalovirus exposure and HLA in healthy donors. Only in-frame clones appear in the TCRdb table, and some are missing; sequencing was by immunoSEQ multiplex PCR. The sample has 150,000 to 200,000 clones; around nine tenths are singletons. The source material was PBMCs. The receptors come from a woman aged 18-29 years in good health and CMV-seronegative. The conserved cysteine and the conserved F or W are not part of the CDR3 here. The order of the fields is V gene, J gene, CDR3 protein.

TRBV7-2,TRBJ1-3,ASSLSTAGNTIY
TRBV6-5,TRBJ1-6,ASSYSRRNNSPLH
TRBV4-2,TRBJ1-2,ASSLYLGEDQYGYT
TRBV5-6,TRBJ1-4,ASSLEAGPNEKLF
TRBV19,TRBJ2-7,ASSIDLRGAGREQY
TRBV7-6,TRBJ2-7,ASSLEGTRFYEQY
TRBV7-3,TRBJ2-7,ASSPTGNSYEQY
TRBV28,TRBJ1-2,ASSLSGYGYT
TRBV28,TRBJ2-5,ASSREGVRETQY
TRBV6-5,TRBJ1-4,ASSYSGDDPGGKLF
TRBV5-4,TRBJ1-1,ASSPQGHNTEAF
TRBV27,TRBJ1-1,ASSPPGTGVYTEAF
TRBV19,TRBJ1-6,ASSIQGTLYNSPLH
TRBV28,TRBJ1-5,ASRGRVFQPQH
TRBV2,TRBJ2-4,ASSDWAPGQGRFFLAKNIQY
TRBV30,TRBJ2-1,AWSVQGTEQF
TRBV7-9,TRBJ1-2,SSTRGGSSNYGYT
TRBV7-9,TRBJ1-4,ASSFRGYNEKLF
TRBV6-1,TRBJ1-1,ASSYGGTLAF
TRBV28,TRBJ2-6,ATKTGQGASGANVLT
TRBV7-9,TRBJ1-2,ASSLGGTGGDYGYT
TRBV7-6,TRBJ2-3,ASSLGTSGGTDTQY
TRBV18,TRBJ1-5,ASSPAATGQPQH
TRBV5-1,TRBJ2-1,ASSLSGLAERSSYNEQF
TRBV28,TRBJ1-5,ASSFSQPQH
TRBV18,TRBJ2-1,ASSPPAREVFHEQF
TRBV10-3,TRBJ1-1,AISELEASTEAF
TRBV5-4,TRBJ1-6,ASSSRGFYNSPLH
TRBV27,TRBJ1-1,ASSLSRNTEAF
TRBV13,TRBJ2-7,ASSLEDTYEQY
TRBV4-3,TRBJ2-7,ASSQEFEGSYEQY